These T cell receptor beta chains were read from a single sample in a study of early T cells in non-severe SARS-CoV-2 infection. TCRdb called the 5' RACE reads again in MiXCR, with one record for every CDR3 protein. In the table there are approximately 100,000 distinct CDR3 sequences, around 15% of which are singletons. Sequencing was carried out using whole blood. The receptors originated from an adult who was a healthcare worker with PCR-confirmed SARS-CoV-2 infection or an uninfected control (not recorded which). CDR3s include the opening cysteine and the closing phenylalanine or tryptophan. The D gene is left open where the match is weak. Where a row states a size, it is once, few, many or the class of an expanded clone; other rows omit it.

TRBV6-2/TRBV6-3,TRBJ1-3,TRBD1,many,TGTGCCAGCAGTCCGGACAGGAGCTCTGGAAACACCATATATTTT,CASSPDRSSGNTIYF
TRBV7-8,TRBJ2-1,.,few,TGTGCCAGCAGCTTATGGGGGCGTGACTACCAGTTCTTC,CASSLWGRDYQFF
TRBV11-2,TRBJ2-3,.,.,TGTGCCAGCAGCTCTACGGGAGCGGGCATAACGCAGTATTTT,CASSSTGAGITQYF
TRBV12-3/TRBV12-4,TRBJ2-7,TRBD1,.,TGTGCCAGCAGGTTAGGGACAGGCACCAAGTACTTC,CASRLGTGTKYF
TRBV25-1,TRBJ2-5,.,few,TGTGCCAGCAGTCGGGCAGTTGAGGGGGAGACCCAGTACTTC,CASSRAVEGETQYF
TRBV12-3/TRBV12-4,TRBJ1-1,TRBD1,few,TGTGCCAGCAGACTTAACAGGGGACTGAACACTGAAGCTTTCTTT,CASRLNRGLNTEAFF
TRBV18,TRBJ2-1,.,few,TGTGCCAGCTCACCATCCTCAGGATCCTACAATGAGCAGTTCTTC,CASSPSSGSYNEQFF
TRBV7-2,TRBJ2-3,TRBD2,.,TGTGCCAGCAGCTCCCGGACTAGCGTCCCAGATACGCAGTATTTT,CASSSRTSVPDTQYF
TRBV4-3,TRBJ2-3,TRBD1,.,TGCGCCAGCGGGACAGGGACCACAGATACGCAGTATTTT,CASGTGTTDTQYF
TRBV29-1,TRBJ2-3,.,.,TGCAGCGTTTGGGGGCCTGAGGATACGCAGTATTTT,CSVWGPEDTQYF
TRBV16,TRBJ1-1,.,.,TGTGCCAGCATCGAAGGCCGCACTGAAGCTTTCTTT,CASIEGRTEAFF
TRBV7-8,TRBJ1-1,.,few,TGTGCCAGCAGACCAAGTCGACAGGCGAACACTGAAGCTTTCTTT,CASRPSRQANTEAFF
TRBV7-9,TRBJ2-5,.,.,TGTGCCAGCAGCTCTCCAACCACAGGGACAGAGACCCAGTACTTC,CASSSPTTGTETQYF
TRBV6-5,TRBJ2-2,.,few,TGTGCCAGCAGTCAGACCCGGACCGGAGGGGGGGAGCTGTTTTTT,CASSQTRTGGGELFF
TRBV13,TRBJ1-3,TRBD1,.,TGTGCCAGCAGCCCCGGGACAGGGCGGACGAACACCATATATTTT,CASSPGTGRTNTIYF
TRBV20-1,TRBJ2-1,.,many,TGCAGTGCTAGAGACAGACTAGGCGGGGCGAACAATGAGCAGTTCTTC,CSARDRLGGANNEQFF
TRBV11-2,TRBJ2-1,TRBD2,few,TGTGCCAGCAGCTCTAGCGGGGGGGCCTCCTACAATGAGCAGTTCTTC,CASSSSGGASYNEQFF
TRBV4-3,TRBJ1-5,.,many,TGCGCCAGCAGCCAAAGTTTCGGTAGCAATCAGCCCCAGCATTTT,CASSQSFGSNQPQHF
TRBV5-1,TRBJ2-7,.,many,TGCGCCAGCAGCTTGGATGGCGGGTCCTCCTACGAGCAGTACTTC,CASSLDGGSSYEQYF
TRBV28,TRBJ1-1,.,few,TGTGCCAGCAGTGCCCTCGACGGCACTGAAGCTTTCTTT,CASSALDGTEAFF
TRBV11-2,TRBJ1-1,.,many,TGTGCCAGCAGCACCCCCTCCCAGGGCACTGAAGCTTTCTTT,CASSTPSQGTEAFF
TRBV7-9,TRBJ2-2,.,few,TGTGCCAGCACAGAGGTACACACCGGGGAGCTGTTTTTT,CASTEVHTGELFF
TRBV7-8,TRBJ2-7,TRBD1,many,TGTGCCAGCAGCGCCCGGACAGGGGGCCTTACCTCCGAGCAGTACTTC,CASSARTGGLTSEQYF